Following are 18 T cell receptor beta chains from one sample sequenced in a study of T cells after posttransplantation cyclophosphamide. Treatment was busulfan-fludarabine conditioning, a marrow graft, and cyclophosphamide on days +3 and +4. Data came from immunoSEQ multiplex PCR; TCRdb stores just in-frame clones and leaves some out. Sampling found roughly 16,000 clones, none seen once. Source: PBMCs, taken after allogeneic stem cell transplant with posttransplant cyclophosphamide. The source is a female patient aged 30-39 years who received an allogeneic stem cell transplant from a related donor, was CMV-positive, and had no GVHD. The T cells may partly be graft donor cells.

This clone was found many times. Other DNA variants within this sample encode the same CDR3. The genes are TRBV5-1 and TRBJ2-7; 7 bases map to TRBD2. The CDR3 sequence is 14 residues long. Germline trimming cut 1 base from V and 3 bases from J; bases unmatched to any gene: 4. Germline values: CDR1 SGHRS, CDR2 YFSETQ. The CDR3 here is CASSLLGGGYEQYF. CDR3 nucleotide sequence: TGCGCCAGCAGCTTGCTTGGGGGGGGCTACGAGCAGTACTTC. The variable domain in full, completed from reference TRBV5-1 and TRBJ2-7, reads KAGVTQTPRYLIKTRGQQVTLSCSPISGHRSVSWYQQTPGQGLQFLFEYFSETQRNKGNFPGRFSGRQFSNSRSEMNVSTLELGDSALYLCASSLLGGGYEQYFGPGTRLTVT.

This clone was recorded at least ten times. The genes are TRBV9 and TRBJ1-4, with 7 bases fitting TRBD1. Germline trimming cut 0 bases from V and 10 bases from J; bases unmatched to any gene: 12. Looked up from germline, CDR1 is SGDLS and CDR2 is YYNGEE. There are 16 residues in the CDR3. The CDR3, as DNA: TGTGCCAGCAGCGTAGAGGAAACAGGGGTTAGAGGAAAACTGTTTTTT. Its translation is CASSVEETGVRGKLFF.

At least ten counts were recorded for this clone. The chain is built from TRBV2 and TRBJ2-5; TRBD1 agrees at 10 bases. This CDR3 contains 16 residues. J was trimmed by 1 base and V by 5 bases; bases with no gene match: 7. Germline V lookup: CDR1 SNHLY, CDR2 FYNNEI. The CDR3 DNA follows: TGTGCCAGCAGTTATCTGACAGGGGGCATCCAAGAGACCCAGTACTTC. It is translated as CASSYLTGGIQETQYF.

This clone was counted ten times or more. This chain uses TRBV27 with TRBJ2-5, with D perhaps TRBD2 (6 bases). The ends were cut back, 5 bases at V and 9 bases at J, with 28 bases in the middle. This CDR3 region has 17 residues. The germline V gene encodes CDR1 MNHEY and CDR2 SMNVEV (reference sequence). CDR3 sequence (DNA): TGTGCCAGCAGTCCCATGGCAAGAGCAATATTACCGGGGGCCCAGTACTTC. It specifies CASSPMARAILPGAQYF.

This clone has at least ten counts. V gene TRBV6-5 combines with J gene TRBJ2-3; TRBD2 agrees at 7 bases. The V and J ends lost 2 bases and 0 bases, in that order; junction bases with no gene match: 2. CDR3 length equals 15 residues. Germline V gene data show CDR1 as MNHEY and CDR2 as SVGAGI. For the CDR3, the DNA is TGTGCCAGCAGTTACGGACTAGATAGCACAGATACGCAGTATTTT. Its protein is CASSYGLDSTDTQYF.

This clone came up many times. This chain joins TRBV7-9 and TRBJ1-4, with 8 bases identical to TRBD1. This CDR3 is built from 15 residues. CDR1 and CDR2 from the germline V gene are SEHNR and FQNEAQ (reference sequence). Trimming at V came to 4 bases and at J to 8 bases, leaving 9 bases not matched to a gene. The CDR3 DNA is TGTGCCAGCAGCTCTAGGACAGGGAGTGACGAAAAACTGTTTTTT. Its protein is CASSSRTGSDEKLFF.

This clone was seen repeatedly, ten times or more. The rearrangement links TRBV4-1 to TRBJ2-3; the match to TRBD2 covers 7 bases. The CDR3 totals 15 residues. V lost 2 bases to trimming and J lost 1 base; unmatched junction nucleotides: 3. Germline V lookup: CDR1 MGHRA, CDR2 YSYEKL. The CDR3 DNA reads as TGCGCCAGCAGCCAAACGGGACTACGCACAGATACGCAGTATTTT. Its translation is CASSQTGLRTDTQYF.

Many counts were recorded for this clone. CDR3 sequence: CASILGGSGNTIYF. CDR3 sequence (DNA): TGTGCCAGCATCTTGGGGGGCTCTGGAAACACCATATATTTT. V gene TRBV28 combines with J gene TRBJ1-3; D possibly corresponds to TRBD1 (5 bases). Trimming removed 7 bases at V and 0 bases at J, with 10 bases between. This CDR3 has 14 residues. Germline CDR1 is MDHEN and CDR2 is SYDVKM.

This clone was seen at least ten times. The genes are TRBV5-5 and TRBJ2-1; D is perhaps TRBD2 (6 bases). The germline V gene encodes CDR1 SGHKS and CDR2 YYEKEE (reference sequence). This CDR3 spans 16 amino acids. V was shortened by 4 bases and J by 0 bases, with 14 bases between the two germline ends. In nucleotides, the CDR3 is TGTGCCAGCAGCCATCCTAGCGAAAGCTCCTACAATGAGCAGTTCTTC. This gives the protein CASSHPSESSYNEQFF. Full variable domain (missing parts from reference TRBV5-5 and TRBJ2-1): DAGVTQSPTHLIKTRGQQVTLRCSPISGHKSVSWYQQVLGQGPQFIFQYYEKEERGRGNFPDRFSARQFPNYSSELNVNALLLGDSALYLCASSHPSESSYNEQFFGPGTRLTVL.

This clone was detected ten times or more. The V and J genes are TRBV7-9 and TRBJ1-5, with TRBD1 matching over 8 bases. The CDR3 spans 14 residues. Germline CDR1 and CDR2: SEHNR and FQNEAQ (reference sequence). J lost 5 bases, V lost 4 bases, and 4 bases had no gene match. In DNA form, the CDR3 reads TGTGCCAGCAGCTCATCAGGGGGCCATCAGCCCCAGCATTTT. Its protein product is CASSSSGGHQPQHF.

By share of the sample, this clone is medium-sized (0.01 to 0.1%). The CDR3 loop reads CASTSTGNTDTQYF. The DNA for the CDR3 is TGTGCCAGTACTTCGACAGGGAACACAGATACGCAGTATTTT. V and J are TRBV19 and TRBJ2-3; 7 bases map to TRBD1. CDR3 size: 14 residues. Trimming took 7 bases from V and 2 from J; bases not matched to a gene: 6. From germline, CDR1 is LNHDA and CDR2 SQIVND (reference sequence).

This clone was counted ten times or more. J is TRBJ2-3 and V is TRBV19, with TRBD2 identical over 13 bases. There are 14 residues in the CDR3. With V trimmed by 7 bases and J by 5 bases, 3 bases remained unmatched. Germline lookup yields CDR1 LNHDA and CDR2 SQIVND (reference sequence). The CDR3 here is CASKTSGRRDTQYF. The CDR3 nucleotides read TGTGCCAGTAAGACTAGCGGGAGGAGAGATACGCAGTATTTT. Full variable domain (outside the CDR3, taken from reference TRBV19 and TRBJ2-3): DGGITQSPKYLFRKEGQNVTLSCEQNLNHDAMYWYRQDPGQGLRLIYYSQIVNDFQKGDIAEGYSVSREKKESFPLTVTSAQKNPTAFYLCASKTSGRRDTQYFGPGTRLTVL.

This clone was picked up many times. The chain carries TRBV28 and TRBJ1-5, with D perhaps matching TRBD1 (6 bases). This CDR3 has 14 amino acids. Trimming pared 8 bases from V and 6 bases from J, leaving 17 bases between. The germline V gene has CDR1 MDHEN and CDR2 SYDVKM. The CDR3 loop is CASLRGRRGQPQHF. The DNA for the CDR3 is TGTGCCAGCCTGCGGGGGCGAAGGGGTCAGCCCCAGCATTTT. The full variable domain, with the rest looked up from reference TRBV28 and TRBJ1-5, is DVKVTQSSRYLVKRTGEKVFLECVQDMDHENMFWYRQDPGLGLRLIYFSYDVKMKEKGDIPEGYSVSREKKERFSLILESASTNQTSMYLCASLRGRRGQPQHFGDGTRLSIL.

This clone was detected ten times or more. This chain connects TRBV27 to TRBJ2-2, with 11 bases identical to TRBD2. The CDR3 has 18 amino acids. Germline lookup yields CDR1 MNHEY and CDR2 SMNVEV (reference sequence). The V and J ends lost 0 bases and 4 bases, in that order; junction bases with no gene match: 7. In DNA, the CDR3 is TGTGCCAGCAGTTTATCGGTGATAGCGGGAGGGAGCACCGGGGAGCTGTTTTTT. Translated, it gives CASSLSVIAGGSTGELFF.

This clone was seen many times. The chain has TRBV7-8 and TRBJ1-4, with D perhaps TRBD1 (6 bases). V lost 1 base and J 1 base, leaving 10 bases between the germline ends. This CDR3 spans 16 amino acids. From germline, CDR1 is SGHVS and CDR2 FQNEAQ. CDR3 nucleotides: TGTGCCAGCAGCTTAGACAGGGTCGGAACTAATGAAAAACTGTTTTTT. As protein: CASSLDRVGTNEKLFF.

This clone was observed at least ten times. The chain carries TRBV19 and TRBJ2-1; the match to TRBD1 covers 10 bases. Per germline, CDR1 LNHDA and CDR2 SQIVND (reference sequence). The junction had 6 bases not matched to a gene; V was cut back by 5 bases and J by 5 bases. The CDR3 spans 15 residues. The CDR3 reads CASSLETGGHNEQFF. Here the CDR3 DNA reads TGTGCCAGTAGTCTCGAGACAGGGGGCCACAATGAGCAGTTCTTC.

The chain is built from TRBV5-1 and TRBJ2-5; 8 bases are a match to TRBD2. The DNA end favors TRBJ2-7, so the J call may be wrong. Germline CDR1 is SGHRS and CDR2 is YFSETQ. The CDR3 consists of 17 residues. This CDR3 reads CASSPFFSGISSYEQYF. The DNA of the CDR3 is TGCGCCAGCAGCCCCTTCTTTAGCGGGATTAGCTCCTACGAGCAGTACTTC.

This clone was counted at least ten times. The chain employs TRBV2 and TRBJ2-5; TRBD1 matches 7 bases. This CDR3 contains 14 residues. CDR1 and CDR2 from the germline V gene are SNHLY and FYNNEI. The V gene end was trimmed by 6 bases and the J gene end by 5 bases; junction bases not matched to a gene: 9. The CDR3 loop is CASRARQGLETQYF. As DNA, the CDR3 is TGTGCCAGCAGGGCCCGACAGGGATTGGAGACCCAGTACTTC.